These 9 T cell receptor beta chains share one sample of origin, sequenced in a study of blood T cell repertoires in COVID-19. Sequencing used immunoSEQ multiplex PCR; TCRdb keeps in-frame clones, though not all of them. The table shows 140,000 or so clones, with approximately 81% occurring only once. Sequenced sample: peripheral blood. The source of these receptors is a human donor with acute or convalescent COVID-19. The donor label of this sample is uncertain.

CDR3 in amino acids: CASSTRERNIQYF. The CDR3 bases are TGTGCCAGTAGTACCCGTGAGAGAAACATTCAGTACTTC. The chain joins TRBV19 to TRBJ2-4; D uncertain. Germline V gene lookup returns CDR1 LNHDA and CDR2 SQIVND (reference sequence). V was clipped by 4 bases and J by 6 bases, with 10 bases between them. The CDR3 extends over 13 amino acids.

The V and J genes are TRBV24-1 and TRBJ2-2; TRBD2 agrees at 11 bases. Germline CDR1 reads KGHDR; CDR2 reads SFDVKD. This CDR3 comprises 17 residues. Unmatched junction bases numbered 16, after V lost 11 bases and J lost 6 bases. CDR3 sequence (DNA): TGTGCCAGCAGCGATCCCTTAGCGGGAGGGTCCGCCGGGGAGCTGTTTTTT. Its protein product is CASSDPLAGGSAGELFF.

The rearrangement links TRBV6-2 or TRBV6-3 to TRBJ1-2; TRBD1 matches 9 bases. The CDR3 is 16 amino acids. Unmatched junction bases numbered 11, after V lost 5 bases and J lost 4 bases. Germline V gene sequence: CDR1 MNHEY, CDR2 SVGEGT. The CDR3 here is CASSRPGTGNSYGYTF. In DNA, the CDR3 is TGTGCCAGCAGTCGTCCCGGGACAGGGAACTCCTATGGCTACACCTTC.

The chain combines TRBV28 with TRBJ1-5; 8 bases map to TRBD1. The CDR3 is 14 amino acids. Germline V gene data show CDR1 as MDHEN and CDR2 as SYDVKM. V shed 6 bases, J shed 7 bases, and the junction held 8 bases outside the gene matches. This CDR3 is CASRGQGFQQPQHF. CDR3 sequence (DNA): TGTGCCAGCAGAGGACAGGGCTTCCAACAGCCCCAGCATTTT.

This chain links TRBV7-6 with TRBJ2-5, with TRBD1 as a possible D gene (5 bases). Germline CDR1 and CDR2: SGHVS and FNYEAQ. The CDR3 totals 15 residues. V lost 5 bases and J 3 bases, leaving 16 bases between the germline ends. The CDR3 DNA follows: TGTGCCAGCAGCATTCGCAGGGTAGGGGAAGAGACCCAGTACTTC. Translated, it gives CASSIRRVGEETQYF.

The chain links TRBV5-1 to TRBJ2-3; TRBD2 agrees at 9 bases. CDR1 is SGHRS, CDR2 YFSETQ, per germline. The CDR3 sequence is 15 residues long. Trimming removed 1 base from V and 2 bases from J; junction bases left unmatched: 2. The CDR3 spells CASSLSSGVTDTQYF. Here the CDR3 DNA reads TGCGCCAGCAGCTTGTCTAGCGGGGTCACAGATACGCAGTATTTT.

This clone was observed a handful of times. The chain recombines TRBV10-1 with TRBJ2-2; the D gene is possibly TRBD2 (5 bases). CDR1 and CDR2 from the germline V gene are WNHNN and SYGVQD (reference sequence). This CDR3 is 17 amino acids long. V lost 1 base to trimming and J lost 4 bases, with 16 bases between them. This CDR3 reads CASSEFPDYIFTGELFF. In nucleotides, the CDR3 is TGCGCCAGCAGTGAGTTTCCCGACTACATCTTCACCGGGGAGCTGTTTTTT.

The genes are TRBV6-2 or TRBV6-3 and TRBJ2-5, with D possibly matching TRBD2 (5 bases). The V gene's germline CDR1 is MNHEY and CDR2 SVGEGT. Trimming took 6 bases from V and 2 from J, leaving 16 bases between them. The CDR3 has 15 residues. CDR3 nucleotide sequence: TGTGCCAGCAGCCTCCCCGCGGGCCCGCAAGAGACCCAGTACTTC. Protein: CASSLPAGPQETQYF.

CDR3 region: CAWSVQVNEKLFF. The CDR3 DNA is TGTGCCTGGAGTGTACAGGTTAATGAAAAACTGTTTTTT. This chain joins TRBV30 and TRBJ1-4, with D maybe TRBD1 (5 bases). This CDR3 spans 13 amino acids. Germline V gene lookup returns CDR1 GTSNPN and CDR2 SVGIG (reference sequence). V was cut by 0 bases and J by 4 bases, with 6 bases left in between. The variable domain in full, with the rest retrieved from reference TRBV30 and TRBJ1-4, is SQTIHQWPATLVQPVGSPLSLECTVEGTSNPNLYWYRQAAGRGLQLLFYSVGIGQISSEVPQNLSASRPQDRQFILSSKKLLLSDSGFYLCAWSVQVNEKLFFGSGTQLSVL.